This T cell receptor beta chain was profiled in a study of cytomegalovirus exposure and HLA in healthy donors. V was pared by 0 bases and J by 5 bases, with 14 bases between. The CDR3 has 16 amino acids. The germline V gene has CDR1 SGDLS and CDR2 YYNGEE. In the PCR, 60 Vbeta and 13 Jbeta primers were used. Assay: immunoSEQ multiplex PCR; the TCRdb copy retains only in-frame clones and omits some. The data hold under 200,000 clones, with roughly 84% observed a single time. The receptor was derived from a man between 25 and 39 years old in good health and CMV-seronegative. V usage is TRBV9 and J usage is TRBJ2-2; maybe TRBD2 (5 bases). Sample: PBMCs. Here the CDR3 DNA reads TGTGCCAGCAGCGTAGTCGCTAGCACGGGGACCGGGGAGCTGTTTTTT. Translation: CASSVVASTGTGELFF.